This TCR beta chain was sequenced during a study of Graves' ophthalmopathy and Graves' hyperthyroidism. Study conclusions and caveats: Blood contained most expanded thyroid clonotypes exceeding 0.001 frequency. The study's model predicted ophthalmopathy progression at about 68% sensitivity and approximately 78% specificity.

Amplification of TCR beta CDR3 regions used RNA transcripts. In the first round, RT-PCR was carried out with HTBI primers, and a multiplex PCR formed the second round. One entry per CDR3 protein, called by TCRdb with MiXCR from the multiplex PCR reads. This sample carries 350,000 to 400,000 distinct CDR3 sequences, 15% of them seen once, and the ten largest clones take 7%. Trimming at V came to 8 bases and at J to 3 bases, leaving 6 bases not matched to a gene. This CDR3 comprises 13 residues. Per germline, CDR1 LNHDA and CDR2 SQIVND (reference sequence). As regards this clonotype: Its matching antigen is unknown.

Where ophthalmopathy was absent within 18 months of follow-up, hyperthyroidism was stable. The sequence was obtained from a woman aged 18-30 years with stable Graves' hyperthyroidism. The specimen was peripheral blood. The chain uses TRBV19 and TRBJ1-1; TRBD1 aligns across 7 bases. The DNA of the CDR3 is TGTGCCAGTGGTCCCGACAGGGACACTGAAGCTTTCTTT. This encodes CASGPDRDTEAFF.